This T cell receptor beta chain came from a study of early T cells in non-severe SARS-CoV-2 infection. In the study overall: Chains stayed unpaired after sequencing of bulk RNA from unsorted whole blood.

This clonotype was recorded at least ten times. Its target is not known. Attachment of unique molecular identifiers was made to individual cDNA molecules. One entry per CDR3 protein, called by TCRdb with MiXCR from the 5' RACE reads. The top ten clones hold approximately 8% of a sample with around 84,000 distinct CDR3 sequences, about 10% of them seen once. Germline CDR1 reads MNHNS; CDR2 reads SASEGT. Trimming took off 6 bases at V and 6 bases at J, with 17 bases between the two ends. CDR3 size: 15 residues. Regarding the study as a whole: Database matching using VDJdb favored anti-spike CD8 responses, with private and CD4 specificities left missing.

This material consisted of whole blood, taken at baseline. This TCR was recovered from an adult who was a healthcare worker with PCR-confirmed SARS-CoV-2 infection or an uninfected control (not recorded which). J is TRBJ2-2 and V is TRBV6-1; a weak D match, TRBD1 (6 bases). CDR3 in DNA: TGTGCCAGCAGGCCCCAGGGGTGGACCCCCGGGGAGCTGTTTTTT. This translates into CASRPQGWTPGELFF.